Each of the 29 T cell receptor beta chains below was sequenced from the same sample in a study of blood T cell repertoires in COVID-19. Clones were read by immunoSEQ multiplex PCR, and TCRdb kept only the in-frame ones, dropping some. Altogether tens of thousands of clones are present, 86% being singletons, with the ten largest covering less than 35%. What was sequenced was peripheral blood. The receptors were gathered from a man aged 50-59 years with active or convalescent COVID-19.

This clone was observed once. The chain combines TRBV24-1 with TRBJ2-7; D is uncertain. CDR1 and CDR2 (germline): KGHDR, SFDVKD. The CDR3 runs to 16 residues. Trimming shortened V by 0 bases and J by 0 bases, and 11 bases separated the two germline ends. The CDR3 sequence is CATSDLAVQRSYEQYF. The CDR3 bases are TGTGCCACCAGTGATTTGGCAGTTCAGCGCTCCTACGAGCAGTACTTC.

The gene calls are TRBV27 and TRBJ2-5; TRBD2 might be the D (6 bases). V was trimmed by 7 bases and J by 5 bases, leaving 8 bases between them. The CDR3 covers 11 residues. Germline V gene data show CDR1 as MNHEY and CDR2 as SMNVEV (reference sequence). The CDR3: CASTRGETQYF. The CDR3 DNA reads as TGTGCCAGCACCCGGGGGGAGACCCAGTACTTC.

This chain connects TRBV24-1 to TRBJ1-5; no clear D. The CDR3 has 15 residues. The V end lost 2 bases, the J end lost 8 bases, and 15 bases lay between the germline ends. The germline V gene has CDR1 KGHDR and CDR2 SFDVKD. The CDR3, as DNA: TGTGCCACCAGTGATTCCTTCGGGTCTGCAGAGCCCCAGCATTTT. Its translation is CATSDSFGSAEPQHF.

The chain combines TRBV19 with TRBJ1-5; D gene unclear. This CDR3 spans 17 amino acids. V was shortened by 0 bases and J by 0 bases, with 12 bases between the two germline ends. CDR1 and CDR2 from the germline V gene are LNHDA and SQIVND (reference sequence). This CDR3 is CASSIDEGWDSNQPQHF. In DNA form, the CDR3 reads TGTGCCAGTAGTATAGATGAGGGATGGGATAGCAATCAGCCCCAGCATTTT.

This clone was detected a few times. The genes are TRBV10-3 and TRBJ1-6, with 7 positions matching TRBD1. With V trimmed by 3 bases and J by 7 bases, 9 bases remained unmatched. This CDR3 spans 16 amino acids. CDR1 is ENHRY and CDR2 is SYGVKD in the germline V gene. Here the CDR3 reads CAISDRQGMGNSPLHF. CDR3 nucleotides: TGTGCCATCAGTGATCGACAGGGAATGGGGAATTCACCCCTCCACTTT.

The gene calls are TRBV5-1 and TRBJ1-2, with D tentatively TRBD1 (6 bases). Trimming removed 0 bases from V and 0 bases from J, with 21 bases in between. Germline CDR1 is SGHRS and CDR2 is YFSETQ. This CDR3 spans 19 amino acids. The DNA of the CDR3 is TGCGCCAGCAGCTTGGCCGATGAGACAGGCCTCTTAGCTAACTATGGCTACACCTTC. Amino acids: CASSLADETGLLANYGYTF.

The V and J genes are TRBV4-1 and TRBJ2-7; 8 bases are shared with TRBD2. The CDR3 loop spans 17 amino acids. Germline V gives CDR1 MGHRA, CDR2 YSYEKL. Unmatched junction bases numbered 7, after V lost 0 bases and J lost 0 bases. CDR3 protein: CASSQDNKGTSSYEQYF. CDR3 DNA sequence: TGCGCCAGCAGCCAAGATAATAAAGGGACTAGCTCCTACGAGCAGTACTTC.

The rearrangement joins TRBV29-1 to TRBJ2-7; the D gene is possibly TRBD2 (5 bases). Germline V CDR1 and CDR2: SQVTM, ANQGSEA. This CDR3 contains 14 residues. Trimming shortened V by 4 bases and J by 8 bases, and 21 bases separated the two germline ends. CDR3 sequence reads: CSVVFSGLEAKQYF. CDR3 nucleotides: TGCAGCGTTGTATTTTCTGGGTTGGAGGCTAAGCAGTACTTC.

This clone was detected a few times. V and J are TRBV6-2 or TRBV6-3 and TRBJ2-5; D gene ambiguous. This CDR3 is 12 amino acids long. V was cut by 4 bases and J by 7 bases, with 10 bases left in between. Germline CDR1 MNHEY, CDR2 SVGEGT. CDR3 sequence: CASSLFKRTQYF. The CDR3 DNA reads as TGTGCCAGCAGTTTATTCAAGAGGACCCAGTACTTC.

This rearrangement joins TRBV19 to TRBJ1-1, with D tentatively TRBD1 (5 bases). The germline V gene encodes CDR1 LNHDA and CDR2 SQIVND (reference sequence). The length of the CDR3 is 13 residues. The V end lost 1 base, the J end lost 5 bases, and 8 bases lay between the germline ends. The CDR3 DNA follows: TGTGCCAGTAGTATAGTAAAGGGGACTGAAGCTTTCTTT. Translated, it gives CASSIVKGTEAFF.

This chain uses TRBV6-5 with TRBJ1-5; a weak D match, TRBD1 (6 bases). The CDR3 totals 13 residues. V dropped 6 bases and J dropped 5 bases, with 11 bases sitting between them. The V gene's germline CDR1 is MNHEY and CDR2 SVGAGI. CDR3 sequence reads: CASSRGGDQPQHF. CDR3 nucleotide sequence: TGTGCCAGCAGCAGGGGTGGGGATCAGCCCCAGCATTTT.

J is TRBJ2-7 and V is TRBV20-1; the D gene is possibly TRBD1 (5 bases). There are 14 residues in the CDR3. The V end lost 3 bases, the J end lost 0 bases, and 12 bases lay between the germline ends. In germline, CDR1 is DFQATT, CDR2 SNEGSKA (reference sequence). In DNA form, the CDR3 reads TGCAGTGCTAGTTCAGGGTTGGGCTCCTACGAGCAGTACTTC. Translating gives CSASSGLGSYEQYF.

This chain uses TRBV5-1 with TRBJ1-1, with a tentative D call TRBD1 (5 bases). The CDR3 extends over 16 amino acids. Germline V CDR1 and CDR2: SGHRS, YFSETQ. V shed 4 bases and J shed 1 base, with 17 bases lying between them. CDR3 in DNA: TGCGCCAGCAGCATCTTATGGGGCGGTTCGAACACTGAAGCTTTCTTT. Translated: CASSILWGGSNTEAFF.

The chain is built from TRBV27 and TRBJ1-5; 7 bases fit TRBD1. In germline, CDR1 is MNHEY, CDR2 SMNVEV (reference sequence). The CDR3 is 13 amino acids. V gave up 5 bases and J gave up 9 bases; unmatched junction bases: 7. The CDR3 nucleotides read TGTGCCAGCAGTACAAACAGGGGAGGGCCCCAGCATTTT. The encoded protein is CASSTNRGGPQHF.

With regard to this clone: One end of the junction varies from germline; a read error may be responsible. This chain links TRBV12-5 with TRBJ2-1; D gene ambiguous. Germline CDR1 reads LGHNT; CDR2 reads FRNRAP. CDR3 size: 14 residues. The CDR3 DNA follows: TGTGCTAGTGGAATTGACCTTCCCTACAATGAGCGGTTCTTC. It codes for CASGIDLPYNERFF.

This chain uses TRBV5-3 with TRBJ2-2; D may be TRBD1 (5 bases). TRBV5-3 carries the ORF label, with uncertain function. V dropped 7 bases and J dropped 7 bases, with 17 bases sitting between them. The CDR3 is 14 residues long. Here the CDR3 reads CAREPRVRVGELFF. CDR3 nucleotide sequence: TGTGCCAGAGAGCCCAGGGTACGAGTCGGGGAGCTGTTTTTT.

The chain combines TRBV10-2 with TRBJ2-7; the D gene is possibly TRBD1 (5 bases). V shed 6 bases and J shed 5 bases, with 11 bases lying between them. Germline V gene lookup returns CDR1 WSHSY and CDR2 SAAADI. This CDR3 comprises 12 residues. For the CDR3, the DNA is TGCGCCAGCAGGGAATTGACAGACGAGCAGTACTTC. It specifies CASRELTDEQYF.

This rearrangement joins TRBV14 to TRBJ2-5; D may be TRBD2 (5 bases). V lost 8 bases and J 1 base, leaving 11 bases between the germline ends. CDR3 size: 13 residues. Germline-derived CDR1 and CDR2 are SGHDN and FVKESK. The CDR3 here is CASALGSQETQYF. In DNA form, the CDR3 reads TGTGCCAGCGCCCTGGGGAGCCAAGAGACCCAGTACTTC.

This clone has more than one count but fewer than ten. The J gene is TRBJ2-1, the V gene TRBV29-1, with D uncertain. Looked up from germline, CDR1 is SQVTM and CDR2 is ANQGSEA. V lost 0 bases and J lost 8, with 17 bases in between. This CDR3 is 15 amino acids long. The CDR3 sequence is CSVEDSNTLLYEQFF. The DNA of the CDR3 is TGCAGCGTTGAAGATAGCAATACCCTTCTTTATGAGCAGTTCTTC.

This chain links TRBV24-1 with TRBJ2-7, with 10 bases matching TRBD1. This CDR3 is built from 16 residues. With 2 bases clipped from V and 3 bases from J, the junction kept 6 bases outside the gene matches. Germline CDR1 reads KGHDR; CDR2 reads SFDVKD. CDR3 amino acids: CATSDSPGTGDYEQYF. CDR3 DNA: TGTGCCACCAGTGATTCCCCCGGGACAGGGGACTACGAGCAGTACTTC.

The genes are TRBV10-3 and TRBJ2-7; the D gene is possibly TRBD1 (5 bases). Germline V gives CDR1 ENHRY, CDR2 SYGVKD. This CDR3 contains 13 residues. Trimming took 7 bases from V and 2 from J, leaving 12 bases between them. The CDR3 DNA reads TGTGCCATCACCGATCAGGGAACCTACGAGCAGTACTTC. Translated: CAITDQGTYEQYF.

The gene calls are TRBV6-6 and TRBJ1-6, with D possibly being TRBD1 (6 bases). V lost 6 bases and J lost 9, with 18 bases in between. Germline-derived CDR1 and CDR2 are MNHNY and SVGAGI (reference sequence). The CDR3 is 15 amino acids. CDR3 amino acids: CASSQTGNWISPLHF. In DNA, the CDR3 is TGTGCCAGCAGCCAAACAGGGAATTGGATTTCACCCCTCCACTTT.

The genes are TRBV9 and TRBJ2-1; no clear D gene. This CDR3 comprises 16 residues. Germline CDR1 reads SGDLS; CDR2 reads YYNGEE. V was trimmed by 4 bases and J by 0 bases, leaving 14 bases between them. This CDR3 is CASSTLGGGSYNEQFF. The CDR3 nucleotides read TGTGCCAGCAGCACTCTCGGTGGTGGCTCCTACAATGAGCAGTTCTTC.

The V gene is TRBV28, the J gene TRBJ1-5; 7 bases map to TRBD1. Germline V gives CDR1 MDHEN, CDR2 SYDVKM. The CDR3 runs 17 residues. Trimming cost V 1 base and J 1 base; bases outside gene matches: 7. The CDR3 is CASSLFIQGLSNQPQHF. The CDR3 coding sequence is TGTGCCAGCAGTTTATTCATACAGGGGTTAAGCAATCAGCCCCAGCATTTT.

The chain has TRBV27 and TRBJ2-3, with D perhaps TRBD1 (5 bases). The CDR3 has 14 amino acids. CDR1 MNHEY and CDR2 SMNVEV come from the germline V gene (reference sequence). Trimming shortened V by 5 bases and J by 0 bases, and 9 bases separated the two germline ends. Here the CDR3 DNA reads TGTGCCAGCAGTCTAAGACAGAGCACAGATACGCAGTATTTT. Amino acids: CASSLRQSTDTQYF.

The chain is built from TRBV6-5 and TRBJ2-5, with 10 bases fitting TRBD2. With 6 bases clipped from V and 2 bases from J, the junction kept 0 bases outside the gene matches. CDR3 size: 13 residues. Per the germline V gene, CDR1 is MNHEY and CDR2 is SVGAGI. CDR3 amino acids: CASRTSGQETQYF. CDR3 nucleotide sequence: TGTGCCAGCAGGACTAGCGGGCAAGAGACCCAGTACTTC.

This chain joins TRBV24-1 and TRBJ2-5, with D possibly TRBD1 on 6 matching bases. CDR1 is KGHDR, CDR2 SFDVKD, per germline. Trimming removed 4 bases from V and 0 bases from J, with 11 bases in between. The CDR3 totals 15 residues. The CDR3 is CATSDSYRDQETQYF. The CDR3 coding sequence is TGTGCCACCAGTGACTCATACAGGGACCAAGAGACCCAGTACTTC.

The J gene is TRBJ1-2, the V gene TRBV27; weak D call: TRBD1 (5 bases). The CDR3 contains 13 residues. V was cut by 3 bases and J by 6 bases, with 11 bases left in between. The germline V gene encodes CDR1 MNHEY and CDR2 SMNVEV (reference sequence). The CDR3 spells CASSFGRTNGYTF. The CDR3 bases are TGTGCCAGCAGTTTCGGCAGGACAAATGGCTACACCTTC.

The rearrangement joins TRBV6-5 to TRBJ2-3, with D unclear. CDR1 and CDR2 (germline): MNHEY, SVGAGI. Trimming removed 2 bases at V and 2 bases at J, with 5 bases between. This CDR3 spans 13 amino acids. CDR3 amino acids: CASSYDNTDTQYF. The CDR3 DNA sequence: TGTGCCAGCAGTTACGACAACACAGATACGCAGTATTTT.